This entry is about one T cell receptor (beta chain). The data were produced by immunoSEQ multiplex PCR, yet TCRdb's version contains in-frame clones alone and is incomplete. The sample has 120,000 to 150,000 clones, roughly 84% seen once. Losses at the gene ends were 6 bases for V and 9 bases for J; bases not matched to a gene: 3. The germline gives CDR1 MNHEY, CDR2 SVGAGI. CDR3 size: 11 residues. The data were obtained in a study of blood T cell repertoires in COVID-19. The chain joins TRBV6-5 to TRBJ2-3; 7 nucleotides match TRBD1. The receptor was derived from a man aged 30 to 39 with COVID-19, enrolled during active disease. The sequencing sample was made of peripheral blood. The CDR3 here is CASRRTGTQYF. CDR3 nucleotides: TGTGCCAGCAGAAGGACAGGAACGCAGTATTTT.